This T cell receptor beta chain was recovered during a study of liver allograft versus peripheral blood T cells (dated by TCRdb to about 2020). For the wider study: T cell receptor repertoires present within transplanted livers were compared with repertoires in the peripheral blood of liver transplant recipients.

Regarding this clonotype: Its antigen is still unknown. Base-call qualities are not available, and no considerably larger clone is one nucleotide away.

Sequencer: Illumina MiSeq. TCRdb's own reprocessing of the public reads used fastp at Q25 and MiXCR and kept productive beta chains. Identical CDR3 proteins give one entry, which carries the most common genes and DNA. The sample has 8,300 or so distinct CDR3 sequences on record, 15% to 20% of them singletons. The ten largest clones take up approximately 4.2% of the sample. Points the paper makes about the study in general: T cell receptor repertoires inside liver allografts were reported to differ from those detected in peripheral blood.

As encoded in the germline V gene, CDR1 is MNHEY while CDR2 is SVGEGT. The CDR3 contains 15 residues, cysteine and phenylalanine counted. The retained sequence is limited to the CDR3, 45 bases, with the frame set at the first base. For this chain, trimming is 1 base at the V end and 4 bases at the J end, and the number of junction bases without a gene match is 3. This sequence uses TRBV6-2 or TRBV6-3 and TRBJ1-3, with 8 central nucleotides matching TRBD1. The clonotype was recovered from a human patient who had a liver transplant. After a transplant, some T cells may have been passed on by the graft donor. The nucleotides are TGTGCCAGCAGTTACTACCGGGACAGGGGAAACACCATATATTTT. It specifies CASSYYRDRGNTIYF.